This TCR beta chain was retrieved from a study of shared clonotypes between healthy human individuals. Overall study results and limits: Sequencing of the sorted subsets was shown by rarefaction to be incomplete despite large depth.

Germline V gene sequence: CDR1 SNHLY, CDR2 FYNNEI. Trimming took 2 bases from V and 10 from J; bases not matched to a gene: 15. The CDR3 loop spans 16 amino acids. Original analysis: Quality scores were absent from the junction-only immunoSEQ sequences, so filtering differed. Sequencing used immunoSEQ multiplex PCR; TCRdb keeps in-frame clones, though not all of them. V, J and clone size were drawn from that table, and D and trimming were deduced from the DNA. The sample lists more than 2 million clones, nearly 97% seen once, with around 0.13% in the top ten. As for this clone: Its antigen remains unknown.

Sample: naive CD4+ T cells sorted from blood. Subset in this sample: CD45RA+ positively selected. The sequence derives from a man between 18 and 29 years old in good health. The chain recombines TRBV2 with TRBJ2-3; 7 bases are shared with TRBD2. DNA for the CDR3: TGTGCCAGCAGTGAAAAGGAGGTAGCGGGCGGCGTGGCGCAGTATTTT. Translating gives CASSEKEVAGGVAQYF. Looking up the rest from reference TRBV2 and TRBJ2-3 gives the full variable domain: EPEVTQTPSHQVTQMGQEVILRCVPISNHLYFYWYRQILGQKVEFLVSFYNNEISEKSEIFDDQFSVERPDGSNFTLKIRSTKLEDSAMYFCASSEKEVAGGVAQYFGPGTRLTVL.